This T cell receptor (beta chain) was captured by sequencing in a study of control samples from healthy donors and cancer patients. The protocol was immunoSEQ multiplex PCR, while the TCRdb copy is restricted to in-frame clones and leaves out a portion. The data hold approximately 46,000 clones, with more than 70% observed a single time. The receptor was derived from an older woman with lung cancer. The specimen sequenced was PBMCs.

The CDR3 here is CASSQPPTGTGGGYTF. The CDR3 nucleotides read TGCGCCAGCAGCCAACCGCCCACCGGGACAGGAGGTGGCTACACCTTC. This chain connects TRBV4-1 to TRBJ1-2; 8 nucleotides match TRBD1. With 2 bases clipped from V and 7 bases from J, the junction kept 12 bases outside the gene matches. Germline CDR1 reads MGHRA; CDR2 reads YSYEKL. CDR3 length equals 16 residues.